This T cell receptor (beta chain) was documented in a study of identical twins. In germline, CDR1 is SGHTA, CDR2 FQGNSA. This CDR3 has 14 amino acids. V was pared by 2 bases and J by 3 bases, with 11 bases between. There are many counts of this clonotype. TCRdb recomputed calls from the 5' RACE reads with MiXCR, one row per CDR3 protein. The table has 200,000 to 250,000 distinct CDR3 sequences, more than 6.5% seen once. The same specimen was also included in a second study, on yellow fever vaccine responses in identical twins.

The source of this sequence is a woman aged 18-30 years in good health. Sequencing input: memory (CD45RO+) T cells sorted from blood. The V gene is TRBV7-2, the J gene TRBJ2-7, with D unresolved. The CDR3: CASSLYYGNYEQYF. DNA for the CDR3: TGTGCCAGCAGCTTATACTACGGAAACTACGAGCAGTACTTC.